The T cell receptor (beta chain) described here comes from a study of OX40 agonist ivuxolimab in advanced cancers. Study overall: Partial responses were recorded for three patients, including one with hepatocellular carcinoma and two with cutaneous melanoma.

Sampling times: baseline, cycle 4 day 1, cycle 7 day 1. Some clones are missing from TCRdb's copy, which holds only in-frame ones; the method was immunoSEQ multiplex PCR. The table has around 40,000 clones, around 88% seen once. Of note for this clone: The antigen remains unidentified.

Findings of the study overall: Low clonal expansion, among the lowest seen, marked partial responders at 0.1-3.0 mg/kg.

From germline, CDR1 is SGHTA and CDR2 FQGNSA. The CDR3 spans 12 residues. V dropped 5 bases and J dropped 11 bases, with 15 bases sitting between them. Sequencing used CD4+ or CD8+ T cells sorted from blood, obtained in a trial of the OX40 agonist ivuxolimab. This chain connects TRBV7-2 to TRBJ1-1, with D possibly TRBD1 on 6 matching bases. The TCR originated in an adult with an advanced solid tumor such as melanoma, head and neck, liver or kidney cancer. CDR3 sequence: CASSPTGTLAFF. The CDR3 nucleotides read TGTGCCAGCAGCCCCACCGGGACATTGGCTTTCTTT.